These 15 T cell receptor beta chains came from one sample sequenced in a study of blood T cell repertoires in COVID-19. TCRdb's copy holds only in-frame clones and misses some; the assay was immunoSEQ multiplex PCR. In the table there are about 190,000 clones, about 88% of which are singletons. The sample taken for sequencing was peripheral blood. Receptor source: a middle-aged woman who had recovered from COVID-19.

V is TRBV3-1 (or the pseudogene TRBV3-2) and J is TRBJ1-1, with a weak D call TRBD1 (6 bases). Germline-derived CDR1 and CDR2 are LGHDT and YNNKEL (reference sequence). The CDR3 length is 14 residues. V was trimmed by 8 bases and J by 3 bases, leaving 16 bases between them. CDR3 amino acids: CASVHNRDHTEAFF. The CDR3 DNA reads TGTGCCAGCGTACATAACAGGGACCACACTGAAGCTTTCTTT.

The rearrangement uses TRBV7-7 and TRBJ2-2, with 12 nucleotides matching TRBD2. Germline V CDR1 and CDR2: SSHAT, FNYEAQ (reference sequence). The length of the CDR3 is 17 residues. Germline trimming cut 1 base from V and 5 bases from J; bases unmatched to any gene: 5. This CDR3 reads CASSLETSGRGTGELFF. In DNA form, the CDR3 reads TGTGCCAGCAGCTTAGAGACTAGCGGGAGAGGGACCGGGGAGCTGTTTTTT. Full variable domain (remainder filled in from reference TRBV7-7 and TRBJ2-2): GAGVSQSPRYKVTKRGQDVTLRCDPISSHATLYWYQQALGQGPEFLTYFNYEAQPDKSGLPSDRFSAERPEGSISTLTIQRTEQRDSAMYRCASSLETSGRGTGELFFGEGSRLTVL.

The gene calls are TRBV5-4 and TRBJ2-7; 8 nucleotides align to TRBD1. Looked up from germline, CDR1 is SGHNT and CDR2 is YYREEE (reference sequence). The V and J ends lost 1 base and 1 base, in that order; junction bases with no gene match: 7. The CDR3 has 16 amino acids. The chain's CDR3 is CASSLNLGQGSYEQYF. The CDR3 DNA follows: TGTGCCAGCAGCTTGAACCTAGGACAGGGATCCTACGAGCAGTACTTC.

The chain employs TRBV6-1 and TRBJ1-5, with 8 nucleotides matching TRBD1. This CDR3 is 16 amino acids long. Germline V gene sequence: CDR1 MNHNS, CDR2 SASEGT. V lost 7 bases and J lost 0; bases outside the gene matches: 8. The DNA for the CDR3 is TGTGCCAGCAATGAGGGGACAGGTGATAGCAATCAGCCCCAGCATTTT. Amino acids: CASNEGTGDSNQPQHF.

The chain uses TRBV7-2 and TRBJ1-5, with a tentative D call TRBD1 (6 bases). Germline V gene data show CDR1 as SGHTA and CDR2 as FQGNSA. CDR3 size: 14 residues. V was clipped by 3 bases and J by 7 bases, with 13 bases between them. The CDR3 DNA reads as TGTGCCAGCAGCTTGCAAGCACAGGGACAGCCCCAGCATTTT. This translates into CASSLQAQGQPQHF.

This chain joins TRBV19 and TRBJ1-1; weak D call: TRBD1 (5 bases). The CDR3 sequence is 14 residues long. Trimming took off 4 bases at V and 4 bases at J, with 13 bases between the two ends. Germline V lookup: CDR1 LNHDA, CDR2 SQIVND (reference sequence). The CDR3 sequence is CASSTTGLSTEAFF. CDR3 coding DNA: TGTGCCAGTAGTACTACAGGCCTGAGCACTGAAGCTTTCTTT.

This clone was seen repeatedly, ten times or more. The chain recombines TRBV9 with TRBJ1-2; D might be TRBD1 (5 bases). The CDR3 loop spans 14 amino acids. Germline CDR1 reads SGDLS; CDR2 reads YYNGEE. Trimming left V 4 bases short and J 1 base short, with 11 bases between. DNA for the CDR3: TGTGCCAGCAGCACCCGCGACAGTAACTATGGCTACACCTTC. Its protein product is CASSTRDSNYGYTF. The full variable domain, completed using reference TRBV9 and TRBJ1-2, is DSGVTQTPKHLITATGQRVTLRCSPRSGDLSVYWYQQSLDQGLQFLIQYYNGEERAKGNILERFSAQQFPDLHSELNLSSLELGDSALYFCASSTRDSNYGYTFGSGTRLTVV.

The chain uses TRBV9 and TRBJ2-5, with 13 bases fitting TRBD2. V shed 2 bases and J 5 bases; nucleotides not matched to a gene: 3. The CDR3 runs 15 residues. Germline CDR1 is SGDLS and CDR2 is YYNGEE. CDR3: CASSVGLAGAETQYF. The CDR3 DNA is TGTGCCAGCAGCGTTGGACTAGCGGGAGCGGAGACCCAGTACTTC. The variable domain in full, completed from reference TRBV9 and TRBJ2-5, reads DSGVTQTPKHLITATGQRVTLRCSPRSGDLSVYWYQQSLDQGLQFLIQYYNGEERAKGNILERFSAQQFPDLHSELNLSSLELGDSALYFCASSVGLAGAETQYFGPGTRLLVL.

This clone was picked up a small number of times. The chain carries TRBV13 and TRBJ2-1; 9 positions agree with TRBD2. There are 17 residues in the CDR3. CDR1 and CDR2 from the germline V gene are PRHDT and FYEKMQ (reference sequence). The V segment lost 2 bases and the J segment 5 bases; nucleotides outside the gene matches: 10. The CDR3 bases are TGTGCCAGCAGCTTATTATCCATAGCGGGAGTTGACAATGAGCAGTTCTTC. Residues: CASSLLSIAGVDNEQFF.

V usage is TRBV11-2 and J usage is TRBJ2-5; 8 nucleotides align to TRBD1. The CDR3 is 16 residues long. Germline V gene sequence: CDR1 SGHAT, CDR2 FQNNGV. V shed 2 bases, J shed 5 bases, and the junction held 10 bases outside the gene matches. The chain's CDR3 is CASSLIAGGLGETQYF. The CDR3 bases are TGTGCCAGCAGCTTAATTGCAGGGGGCTTGGGGGAGACCCAGTACTTC. Drawing the rest from reference TRBV11-2 and TRBJ2-5, the complete variable domain is EAGVAQSPRYKIIEKRQSVAFWCNPISGHATLYWYQQILGQGPKLLIQFQNNGVVDDSQLPKDRFSAERLKGVDSTLKIQPAKLEDSAVYLCASSLIAGGLGETQYFGPGTRLLVL.

The gene calls are TRBV4-2 and TRBJ1-1; D uncertain. Germline-derived CDR1 and CDR2 are LGHNA and YNFKEQ. CDR3 length: 17 amino acids. V was cut by 0 bases and J by 0 bases, with 14 bases left in between. The CDR3 loop reads CASSQDGVGRMNTEAFF. CDR3 nucleotide sequence: TGTGCCAGCAGCCAAGACGGAGTAGGGAGGATGAACACTGAAGCTTTCTTT.

The V and J genes are TRBV27 and TRBJ1-4, with D possibly TRBD1 on 6 matching bases. Trimming stripped 0 bases from V and 4 bases from J, with 9 bases between. The germline V gene has CDR1 MNHEY and CDR2 SMNVEV (reference sequence). This CDR3 region has 15 residues. CDR3 loop: CASSLSGAFNEKLFF. The CDR3 nucleotides are TGTGCCAGCAGTTTATCGGGGGCGTTTAATGAAAAACTGTTTTTT.

V gene TRBV5-1 combines with J gene TRBJ2-7; 8 bases agree with TRBD1. The CDR3 is 16 amino acids. The J segment lost 4 bases and the V segment lost 0 bases, leaving 9 bases of the junction unmatched. The V gene's germline CDR1 is SGHRS and CDR2 YFSETQ. CDR3 coding DNA: TGCGCCAGCAGCTTGGGTAGGACAGGGAGAACATACGAGCAGTACTTC. This sequence encodes CASSLGRTGRTYEQYF.

This rearrangement joins TRBV28 to TRBJ1-2, with a possible D match to TRBD1 (6 bases). Germline-derived CDR1 and CDR2 are MDHEN and SYDVKM. V was trimmed by 4 bases and J by 3 bases, leaving 15 bases between them. CDR3 length: 15 residues. This CDR3 is CASSSPSDRDYGYTF. CDR3 coding DNA: TGTGCCAGCAGTTCCCCCTCGGACAGAGACTATGGCTACACCTTC.

The chain combines TRBV6-6 with TRBJ2-1; 12 nucleotides align to TRBD2. The CDR3 sequence is 14 residues long. Per the germline V gene, CDR1 is MNHNY and CDR2 is SVGAGI (reference sequence). The DNA of the CDR3 is TGTGCAAGCTCCCTAGCGGGAGGGTCCAATGAGCAGTTCTTC. The encoded protein is CASSLAGGSNEQFF.